This paragraph reports one T cell receptor beta chain. These data originate in a study of blood T cell repertoires in COVID-19. The overall study: There were acute and convalescent COVID-19 samples, and they came from the United States, Italy and Spain. T cells, B-cell-depleted T cells, or PBMCs supplied cDNA or gDNA.

CDR1 and CDR2 (germline): SGDLS, YYNGEE. The germline V and J ends were trimmed by 4 bases and 0 bases, with 19 bases remaining between them. The CDR3 is made up of 17 amino acids. Original data processing: Nucleated cell counts were estimated from reference gene primer amplification. Sequencing used immunoSEQ multiplex PCR; TCRdb keeps in-frame clones, though not all of them. The D gene and trimming were derived from the DNA, and the V and J assignments and clone size from that table. The profile shows about 240,000 clones, 82% of them singletons. Sequencing input: peripheral blood. This receptor was taken from a woman younger than 35 with acute or convalescent COVID-19. The J gene is TRBJ2-5, the V gene TRBV9; tentative D call: TRBD1 (7 bases). CDR3 protein: CASSPRAGTDYQETQYF. In DNA form, the CDR3 reads TGTGCCAGCAGCCCCCGGGCGGGGACAGATTACCAAGAGACCCAGTACTTC.